This TCR beta chain was sequenced during a study of response to subunit inactivated influenza vaccine. This clonotype was found a few times. What it binds is not known. The CDR3 is 16 residues long. V was pared by 6 bases and J by 2 bases, with 19 bases between. TCRdb re-analysed the RT-PCR reads in MiXCR, keeping a single row per CDR3 protein. The table has fewer than 800,000 distinct CDR3 sequences, around a sixth seen once; the top ten hold 11%. General study findings and limits: Researchers suggested that each seasonal influenza vaccination recruits few new T cells.

The chain couples TRBV12-3 or TRBV12-4 to TRBJ1-1, with D hard to call. The receptor was derived from a man aged 45 to 65 who received an inactivated influenza vaccine. This specimen consisted of PBMCs from blood, obtained roughly 12 days after vaccination. In DNA form, the CDR3 reads TGTGCCAGCAGACCGCTCGCGGGGAGGATTAACACTGAAGCTTTCTTT. The encoded protein is CASRPLAGRINTEAFF.